This T cell receptor beta chain was observed in a study of graft-versus-host responses after intestinal transplantation. Across the study: Once they had received anti-thymocyte globulin induction, all recipients took tacrolimus and steroids for about 3 years.

The V and J ends lost 4 bases and 0 bases respectively, with 9 bases between them. The CDR3 spans 15 residues. Germline V lookup: CDR1 MNHNY, CDR2 SVGAGI (reference sequence). On this clone: Its target is not known.

Overall study findings and caveats: Peak circulating GvH clone levels were associated with early post-transplant HvG declines.

The protocol was immunoSEQ multiplex PCR, while the TCRdb copy is restricted to in-frame clones and leaves out a portion. In the table there are about 54,000 clones, under 95% of which are singletons. The rearrangement links TRBV6-6 to TRBJ1-4; D is undetermined. The clonotype comes from a human patient who received an intestinal transplant, so some T cells may come from the graft donor. The sequencing here drew on PBMCs, taken about 93 weeks after intestinal transplant. The CDR3 protein is CASSFHRATNEKLFF. The CDR3 DNA follows: TGTGCCAGCAGTTTCCACAGAGCAACTAATGAAAAACTGTTTTTT.